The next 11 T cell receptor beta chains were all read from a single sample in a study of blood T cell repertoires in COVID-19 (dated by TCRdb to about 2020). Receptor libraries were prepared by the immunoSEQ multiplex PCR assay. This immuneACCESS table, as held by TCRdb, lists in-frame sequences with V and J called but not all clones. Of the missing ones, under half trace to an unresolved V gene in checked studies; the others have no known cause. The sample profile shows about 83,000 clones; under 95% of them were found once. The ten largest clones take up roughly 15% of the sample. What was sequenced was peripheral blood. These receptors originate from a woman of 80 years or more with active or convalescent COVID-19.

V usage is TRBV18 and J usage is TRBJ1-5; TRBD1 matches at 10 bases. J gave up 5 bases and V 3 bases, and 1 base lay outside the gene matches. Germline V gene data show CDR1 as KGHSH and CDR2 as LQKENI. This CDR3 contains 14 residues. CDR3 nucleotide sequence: TGTGCCAGCTCACCGGGGACAGGGGATCAGCCCCAGCATTTT. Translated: CASSPGTGDQPQHF.

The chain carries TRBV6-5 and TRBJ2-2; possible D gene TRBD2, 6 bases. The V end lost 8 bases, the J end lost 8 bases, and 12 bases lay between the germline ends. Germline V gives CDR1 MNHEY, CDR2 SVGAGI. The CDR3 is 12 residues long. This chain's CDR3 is CASSSGLGELFF. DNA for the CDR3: TGTGCCAGCTCCTCGGGACTTGGGGAGCTGTTTTTT.

The DNA of the CDR3 is TGCGCCAGCAGCCAAGATCAGTATTTTACTGAAGCTTTCTTT. Residues: CASSQDQYFTEAFF. This sequence joins TRBV4-3 and TRBJ1-1; D gene unclear. Per germline, CDR1 LGHNA and CDR2 YSLEER. Trimming removed 0 bases from V and 5 bases from J, with 10 bases in between. This CDR3 has 14 amino acids.

The CDR3 sequence: CASSQGTDRYYGYTF. CDR3 coding DNA: TGTGCCAGCAGCCAGGGGACAGACCGCTACTATGGCTACACCTTC. The chain uses TRBV14 and TRBJ1-2, with 7 positions matching TRBD1. The germline CDR1 and CDR2 sequences are SGHDN and FVKESK. The CDR3 runs to 15 residues. The ends lost 3 bases at V and 3 bases at J; junction bases unmatched: 7.

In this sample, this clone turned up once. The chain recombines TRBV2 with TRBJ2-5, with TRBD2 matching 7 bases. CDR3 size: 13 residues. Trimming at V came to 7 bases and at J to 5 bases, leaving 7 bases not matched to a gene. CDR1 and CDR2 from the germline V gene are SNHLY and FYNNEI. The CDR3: CASKSSGEETQYF. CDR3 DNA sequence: TGTGCCAGCAAGTCTAGCGGTGAGGAGACCCAGTACTTC.

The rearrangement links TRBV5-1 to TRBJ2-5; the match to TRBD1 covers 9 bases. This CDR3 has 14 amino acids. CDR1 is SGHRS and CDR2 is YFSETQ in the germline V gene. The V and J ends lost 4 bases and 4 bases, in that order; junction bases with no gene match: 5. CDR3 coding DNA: TGCGCCAGCAGCATGGGACAGGGAAGAGAGACCCAGTACTTC. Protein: CASSMGQGRETQYF.

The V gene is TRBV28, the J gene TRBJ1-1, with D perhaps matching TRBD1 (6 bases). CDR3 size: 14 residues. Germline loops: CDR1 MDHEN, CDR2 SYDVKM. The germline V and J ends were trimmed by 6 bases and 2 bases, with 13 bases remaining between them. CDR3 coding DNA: TGTGCCAGCAGACGTGGACAGATCAACACTGAAGCTTTCTTT. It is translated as CASRRGQINTEAFF.

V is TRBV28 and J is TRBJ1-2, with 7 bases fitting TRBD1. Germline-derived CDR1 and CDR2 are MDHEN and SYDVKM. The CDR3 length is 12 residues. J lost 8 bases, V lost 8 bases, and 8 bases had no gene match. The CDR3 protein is CASFDRVGGYTF. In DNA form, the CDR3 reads TGTGCCAGCTTTGACAGGGTGGGCGGCTACACCTTC.

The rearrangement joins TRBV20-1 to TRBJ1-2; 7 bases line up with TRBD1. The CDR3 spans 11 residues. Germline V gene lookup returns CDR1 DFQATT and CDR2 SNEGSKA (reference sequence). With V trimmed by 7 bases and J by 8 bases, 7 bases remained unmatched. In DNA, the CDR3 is TGCAGTGTATCTGACAGGGCGGGCTACACCTTC. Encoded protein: CSVSDRAGYTF.

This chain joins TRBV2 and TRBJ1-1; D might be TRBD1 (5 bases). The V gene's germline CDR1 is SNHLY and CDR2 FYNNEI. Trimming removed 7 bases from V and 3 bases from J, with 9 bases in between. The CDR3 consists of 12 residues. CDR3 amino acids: CASTGRYTEAFF. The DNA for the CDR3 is TGTGCCAGCACAGGGAGGTACACTGAAGCTTTCTTT.

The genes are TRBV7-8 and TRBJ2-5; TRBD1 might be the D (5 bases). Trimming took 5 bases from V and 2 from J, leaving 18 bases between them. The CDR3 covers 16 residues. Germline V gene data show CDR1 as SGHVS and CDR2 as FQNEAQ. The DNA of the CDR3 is TGTGCCAGCAGCCTACGAAGACAGCAGTTACAAGAGACCCAGTACTTC. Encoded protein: CASSLRRQQLQETQYF.